Listed below are T cell receptor beta chains from one sample, sequenced in a study of breast tumors, draining lymph nodes, adjacent tissues. TCRdb processed the multiplex PCR reads anew with MiXCR; each CDR3 protein has one entry. The sample yields about 180,000 distinct CDR3 sequences, roughly 30% seen once. Specimen: axillary lymph node tissue. The receptor source for this set is a female donor with breast cancer. Some clones in this sample may be carry-over from other donors' samples. Both conserved end residues are part of each CDR3. Each record gives: V gene, CDR3 protein.

>TRBV6-5
CASSHSRSPYNEQFF
>TRBV6-4
CASSDRLRKELFF
>TRBV11-3
CASSFGPPSSGNTIYF
>TRBV5-1
CASSLDPGQSSYNSPLHF
>TRBV3-1
CASSQGTDIEKLFF
>TRBV7-2
CASSFSRGNNEQYF
>TRBV20-1
CSANGVGVGTQYF
>TRBV7-6
CASSFSVESPLHF
>TRBV7-2
CASSPQTGDYGYTF
>TRBV3-1
CASSLGDSAVETQYF
>TRBV12-3/TRBV12-4
CASNYRGNYGYTF
>TRBV9
CASSPVTSGEQYF
>TRBV6-5
CASSLIGLAGADTQYF